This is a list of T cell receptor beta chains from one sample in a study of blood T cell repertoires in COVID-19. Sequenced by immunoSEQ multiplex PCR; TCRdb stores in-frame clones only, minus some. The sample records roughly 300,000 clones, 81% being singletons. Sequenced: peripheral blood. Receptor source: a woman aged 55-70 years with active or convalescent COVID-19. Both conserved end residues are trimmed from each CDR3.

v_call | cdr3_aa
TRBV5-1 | ASSSTGGSEKLF
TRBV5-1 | ASSSGTGFNEQF
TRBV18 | ASSLGEQGSPLH
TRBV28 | ASSPHRGSGANVLT
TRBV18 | ASSQSGDNQPQH
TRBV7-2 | ASRQEPTDTQY
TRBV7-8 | ASSLEGNGETQY
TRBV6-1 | ASSESRGPLH
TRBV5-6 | ASSFGQGAGELF
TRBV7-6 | ASSLAKLGGAGETQY
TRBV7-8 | ASSFPPGLGSHEQY
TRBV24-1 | ATSDLGEQF
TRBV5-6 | ASSLAGSSYNEQF
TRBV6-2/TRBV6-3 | ASSFGQTGVTEAF
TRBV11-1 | ASSPTGTGPYEQY
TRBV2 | ASSGANYGYT
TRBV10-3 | AISGSGADLNEKLF
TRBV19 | ASTGLFTEAF
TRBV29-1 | SATGNYGYT
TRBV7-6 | ASSPSGGQDNSPLH
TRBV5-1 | ASSLAGEGEKLF
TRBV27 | ASTPGLAGGLTHNEQF
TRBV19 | ASSGYRGIGYEQY
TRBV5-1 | ASSRPDRGTEAF
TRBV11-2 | ASSPGTVATNEKLF
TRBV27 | ASSSAGARSYT
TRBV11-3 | ASSFEAEETQY
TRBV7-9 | ASSLGTGVNQPQH
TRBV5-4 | ASSPSPGGAVEQY
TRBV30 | AWSGIVRDIQY
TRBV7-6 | ASSLDGSGLGNTIY
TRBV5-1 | ASSRLWTSGGDNEQF
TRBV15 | ATSGLAGGRNPYNEQF
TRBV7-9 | ASSFNLGYT
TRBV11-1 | ASSVDRRGAYEQY
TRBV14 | ASSQGGIYNSPLH
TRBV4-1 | ASSQDRGGTGDTQY
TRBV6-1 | ASSERGANTGELF
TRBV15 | ATSKLATALENEQY
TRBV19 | ASSIPLATNEKLF
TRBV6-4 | ASSDRQHRAVNTEAF
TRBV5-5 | ASSLAPGDYAGV
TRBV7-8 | ASSLKKGGLAADTQY
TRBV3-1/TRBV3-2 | ASSPQLGSNYGYT
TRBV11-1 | ASSTDGVDTGELF
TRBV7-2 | ASSLPSGGPKTGELF
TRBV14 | ASSKDFLHGGTDTQY
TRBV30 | AWSAPGLVVSEQY
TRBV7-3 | ASSLIGGTDTQY
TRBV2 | ASSEAPTLAGAYYEQY
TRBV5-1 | ASSLVGSGETQY
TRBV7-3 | ASSSGTANTGELF
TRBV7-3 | ASSATGTGGTEAF
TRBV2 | ASSYSGETQY
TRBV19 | ASSNRGQGSEQY
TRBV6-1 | ASSEVGTGEQY
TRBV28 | ASTRDRGGNEQF